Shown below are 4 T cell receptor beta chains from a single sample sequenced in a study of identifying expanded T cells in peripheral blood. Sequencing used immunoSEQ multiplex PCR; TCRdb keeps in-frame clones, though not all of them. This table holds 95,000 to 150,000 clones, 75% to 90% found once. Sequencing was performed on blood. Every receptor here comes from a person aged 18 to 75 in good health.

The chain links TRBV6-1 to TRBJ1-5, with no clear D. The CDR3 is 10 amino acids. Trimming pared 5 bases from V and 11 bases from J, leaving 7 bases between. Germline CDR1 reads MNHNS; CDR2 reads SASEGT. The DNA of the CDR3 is TGTGCCAGCAGTCGAGGGACCCAGCATTTT. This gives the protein CASSRGTQHF.

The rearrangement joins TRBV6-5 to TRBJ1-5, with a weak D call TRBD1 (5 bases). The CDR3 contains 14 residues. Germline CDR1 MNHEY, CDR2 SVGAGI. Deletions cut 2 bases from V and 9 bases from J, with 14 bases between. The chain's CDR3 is CASSYNEGGGPQHF. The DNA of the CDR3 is TGTGCCAGCAGTTACAATGAAGGTGGGGGGCCCCAGCATTTT.

The CDR3 DNA reads TGTGCCAGCAGCTGGCAGGGGATGCAAGAGACCCAGTACTTC. Translated, it gives CASSWQGMQETQYF. The chain couples TRBV7-9 to TRBJ2-5; D might be TRBD1 (6 bases). Deletions cut 4 bases from V and 2 bases from J, with 11 bases between. Germline CDR1 SEHNR, CDR2 FQNEAQ (reference sequence). This CDR3 has 14 residues. The whole variable domain, filled in from reference TRBV7-9 and TRBJ2-5, reads DTGVSQNPRHKITKRGQNVTFRCDPISEHNRLYWYRQTLGQGPEFLTYFQNEAQLEKSRLLSDRFSAERPKGSFSTLEIQRTEQGDSAMYLCASSWQGMQETQYFGPGTRLLVL.

The CDR3 here is CASSLGQNTEAFF. CDR3 nucleotides: TGTGCCAGCAGCCTGGGACAGAACACTGAAGCTTTCTTT. V usage is TRBV7-2 and J usage is TRBJ1-1; D possibly corresponds to TRBD1 (6 bases). The CDR3 covers 13 residues. The germline V and J ends were trimmed by 5 bases and 1 base, with 8 bases remaining between them. CDR1 and CDR2 from the germline V gene are SGHTA and FQGNSA.